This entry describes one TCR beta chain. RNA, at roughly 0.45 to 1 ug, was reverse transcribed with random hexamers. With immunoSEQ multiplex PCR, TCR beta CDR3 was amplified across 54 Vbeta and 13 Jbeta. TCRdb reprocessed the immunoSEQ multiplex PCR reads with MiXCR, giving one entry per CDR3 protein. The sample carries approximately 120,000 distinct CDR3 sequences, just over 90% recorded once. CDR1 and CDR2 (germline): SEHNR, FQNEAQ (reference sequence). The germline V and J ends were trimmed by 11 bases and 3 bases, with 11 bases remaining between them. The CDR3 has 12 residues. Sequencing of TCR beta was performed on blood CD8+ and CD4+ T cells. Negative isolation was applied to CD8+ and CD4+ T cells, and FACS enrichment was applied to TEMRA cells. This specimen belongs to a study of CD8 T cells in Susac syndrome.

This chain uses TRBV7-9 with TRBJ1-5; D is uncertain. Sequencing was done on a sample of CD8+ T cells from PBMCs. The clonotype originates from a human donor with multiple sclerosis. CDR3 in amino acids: CALRSFNQPQHF. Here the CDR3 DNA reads TGTGCCCTACGGTCCTTCAATCAGCCCCAGCATTTT.